This TCR beta chain was profiled in a study of graft-versus-host responses after intestinal transplantation. Repertoires were generated with immunoSEQ multiplex PCR, while TCRdb's copy carries only in-frame clones and drops some. This table holds tens of thousands of clones, roughly 89% found once. Trimming shortened V by 8 bases and J by 4 bases, and 15 bases separated the two germline ends. Per germline, CDR1 MNHNS and CDR2 SASEGT. CDR3 length: 13 residues. On this clone itself: What it binds is not known.

The sample consisted of unstimulated CD4+ T cells sorted from spleen or lymph node cells, taken before intestinal transplant. The clonotype originates from a human donor who received an intestinal transplant. This chain links TRBV6-1 with TRBJ2-7; D is uncertain. The CDR3 DNA is TGTGCCAGCCGGACGGTTTATGGGTACGAGCAGTACTTC. Translation: CASRTVYGYEQYF.